This T cell receptor beta chain was identified during a study of OX40 agonist ivuxolimab in advanced cancers. The CDR3 spans 12 residues. V dropped 5 bases and J dropped 7 bases, with 12 bases sitting between them. Germline CDR1 MRHNA, CDR2 SNTAGT. The table came from immunoSEQ multiplex PCR; TCRdb's copy has only in-frame clones and leaves some out. The sample consists of 60,000 to 70,000 clones, about 80% of them appearing once. The specimen was CD4+ or CD8+ T cells sorted from blood, collected in a trial of the OX40 agonist ivuxolimab. The rearrangement uses TRBV6-4 and TRBJ2-7, with D unclear. The TCR comes from an adult with an advanced solid tumor such as melanoma, head and neck, liver or kidney cancer. The CDR3 nucleotides read TGTGCCAGCAGTCCCACCCTAAGGGAGCAGTACTTC. Its translation: CASSPTLREQYF.